This TCR beta chain was captured in a study of cytomegalovirus exposure and HLA in healthy donors. Per the germline V gene, CDR1 is SGHDT and CDR2 is YYEEEE. The CDR3 is 13 amino acids. V lost 4 bases to trimming and J lost 5 bases; unmatched junction nucleotides: 3. Findings of the study overall: Donors belonging to an Asian-associated ancestry cluster reportedly showed fewer N-insertions in productive TCRs than the approximately 670-donor mean, according to what a later analysis found. Associated with HLA alleles at 0.05 false discovery rate in a later analysis were 16,951 TCR beta sequences.

This clone was recorded only once. Its antigen is unknown. Vbeta (60) and Jbeta (13) primers were used in the PCR. Libraries were prepared by immunoSEQ multiplex PCR; TCRdb keeps only in-frame clonotypes and omits some of them. Of some 110,000 clones in the sample, around 80% were seen once. The source is a man aged 30-40 years in good health and CMV-seropositive. Specimen: PBMCs. The rearrangement uses TRBV5-6 and TRBJ2-5; TRBD1 matches at 9 bases. The CDR3 loop is CASSGQGRETQYF. The DNA of the CDR3 is TGTGCCAGCAGCGGACAGGGGAGGGAGACCCAGTACTTC.